What follows are 21 T cell receptor beta chains derived from one specimen sequenced in a study of T cells in Graves' hyperthyroidism and ophthalmopathy. Amplified TCR beta CDR3 regions derived from RNA transcripts. The primer set for the first-round RT-PCR of the TCR CDR3 was HTBI. A single record per CDR3 protein comes from TCRdb applying MiXCR to the multiplex PCR reads. The data contain a few hundred thousand distinct CDR3 sequences, nearly 15% of them singletons. Sequencing input: blood. These receptors all come from a woman aged 60-75 years with Graves' ophthalmopathy.

The rearrangement uses TRBV5-1 and TRBJ2-5, with 9 bases lining up with TRBD2. This CDR3 has 17 residues. Germline values: CDR1 SGHRS, CDR2 YFSETQ. The junction had 10 bases not matched to a gene; V was cut back by 0 bases and J by 4 bases. CDR3 sequence: CASSLAPLGREGETQYF. The CDR3 bases are TGCGCCAGCAGCTTGGCCCCGTTGGGGCGGGAGGGAGAGACCCAGTACTTC. Combining the CDR3 with reference TRBV5-1 and TRBJ2-5 gives the whole variable domain KAGVTQTPRYLIKTRGQQVTLSCSPISGHRSVSWYQQTPGQGLQFLFEYFSETQRNKGNFPGRFSGRQFSNSRSEMNVSTLELGDSALYLCASSLAPLGREGETQYFGPGTRLLVL.

In this sample, this clonotype turned up a few times. The CDR3 DNA is TGTGCCAGCAGCTCCTCCTCGCCCAGCTCCTACAATGAGCAGTTCTTC. The encoded protein is CASSSSSPSSYNEQFF. This chain connects TRBV7-9 to TRBJ2-1; D is unresolved. Germline V CDR1 and CDR2: SEHNR, FQNEAQ (reference sequence). The germline V and J ends were trimmed by 4 bases and 0 bases, with 13 bases remaining between them. The CDR3 sequence is 16 residues long.

This clonotype was observed many times. The chain has TRBV5-5 and TRBJ2-7; perhaps TRBD1 as D (6 bases). From germline, CDR1 is SGHKS and CDR2 YYEKEE (reference sequence). CDR3 length: 14 amino acids. With 3 bases removed from V and 2 bases from J, the gap between germline ends came to 12 bases. This CDR3 reads CASSSSGHPYEQYF. In nucleotides, the CDR3 is TGTGCCAGCAGCTCCTCGGGACACCCCTACGAGCAGTACTTC.

This clonotype appeared many times. The chain employs TRBV3-1 and TRBJ1-2; no clear D gene. The germline V and J ends were trimmed by 5 bases and 8 bases, with 15 bases remaining between them. Germline V gene data show CDR1 as LGHDT and CDR2 as YNNKEL (reference sequence). The CDR3 covers 13 residues. The CDR3 sequence is CASSYSAIRGYTF. The CDR3 bases are TGTGCCAGCAGCTACAGCGCTATTAGAGGCTACACCTTC. The full variable domain, with the rest looked up from reference TRBV3-1 and TRBJ1-2, is DTAVSQTPKYLVTQMGNDKSIKCEQNLGHDTMYWYKQDSKKFLKIMFSYNNKELIINETVPNRFSPKSPDKAHLNLHINSLELGDSAVYFCASSYSAIRGYTFGSGTRLTVV.

The sample holds many counts of this clonotype. The chain uses TRBV28 and TRBJ2-5, with 9 bases identical to TRBD2. With 5 bases clipped from V and 7 bases from J, the junction kept 8 bases outside the gene matches. The CDR3 runs to 14 residues. Germline lookup yields CDR1 MDHEN and CDR2 SYDVKM. The CDR3 DNA reads as TGTGCCAGCAGTCTCGGGACTAGCTTGGGGACCCAGTACTTC. Protein product: CASSLGTSLGTQYF.

This clonotype turned up a few times. The chain is built from TRBV2 and TRBJ2-1, with D uncertain. V lost 2 bases, J lost 4 bases, and 6 bases lay in between. Germline V gene sequence: CDR1 SNHLY, CDR2 FYNNEI. The CDR3 spans 13 residues. CDR3 in amino acids: CASSEMWYNEQFF. CDR3 nucleotides: TGTGCCAGCAGTGAAATGTGGTACAATGAGCAGTTCTTC.

There are many counts of this clonotype. V is TRBV12-3 or TRBV12-4 and J is TRBJ2-1; 8 bases map to TRBD2. The CDR3 contains 14 residues. The trim removed 6 bases at V and 1 base at J, leaving 2 bases unmatched. The CDR3 region has the DNA TGTGCCAGCAGACCGGGAGGGTCCTACAATGAGCAGTTCTTC. This translates into CASRPGGSYNEQFF.

This clonotype was observed a few times. The J gene is TRBJ2-7, the V gene TRBV6-5; 12 positions match TRBD2. V was pared by 2 bases and J by 6 bases, with 5 bases of the junction left unmatched. The CDR3 totals 15 residues. Germline lookup yields CDR1 MNHEY and CDR2 SVGAGI. This CDR3 is CASSYLTSGSVEQYF. The CDR3 DNA sequence: TGTGCCAGCAGTTACCTGACTAGCGGGAGTGTCGAGCAGTACTTC.

This clonotype has a count of ten or more. The chain employs TRBV2 and TRBJ2-5, with D perhaps TRBD1 (5 bases). This CDR3 has 13 residues. The germline V gene has CDR1 SNHLY and CDR2 FYNNEI. Trimming removed 6 bases from V and 0 bases from J, with 8 bases in between. The CDR3 DNA is TGTGCCAGCAGGCAGGGCAACCAAGAGACCCAGTACTTC. Amino acid sequence: CASRQGNQETQYF.

The sample holds many counts of this clonotype. The chain joins TRBV7-8 to TRBJ2-2, with D unclear. Trimming took off 5 bases at V and 2 bases at J, with 15 bases between the two ends. Germline CDR1 SGHVS, CDR2 FQNEAQ. This CDR3 is 16 amino acids long. The CDR3 loop reads CASSRRTDPNTGELFF. Here the CDR3 DNA reads TGTGCCAGCAGCCGAAGGACGGACCCTAACACCGGGGAGCTGTTTTTT.

The chain links TRBV7-9 to TRBJ2-2; 7 nucleotides agree with TRBD1. The CDR3 contains 18 residues. Germline V gene data show CDR1 as SEHNR and CDR2 as FQNEAQ (reference sequence). V lost 2 bases to trimming and J lost 1 base; unmatched junction nucleotides: 10. CDR3 protein: CASSLTPWGQKNTGELFF. The CDR3 DNA sequence: TGTGCCAGCAGCTTAACCCCCTGGGGACAGAAGAACACCGGGGAGCTGTTTTTT.

This clonotype was observed at least ten times. The chain uses TRBV7-3 and TRBJ2-2; 9 positions match TRBD2. The trim removed 2 bases at V and 5 bases at J, leaving 3 bases unmatched. This CDR3 region has 15 residues. CDR1 and CDR2 from the germline V gene are SGHTA and FQGTGA. The DNA for the CDR3 is TGTGCCAGCAGCTTACTAGCGGGACGGACCGGGGAGCTGTTTTTT. Its protein product is CASSLLAGRTGELFF.

This clonotype was seen more than once but under ten times. The chain combines TRBV30 with TRBJ2-2, with TRBD1 identical over 8 bases. CDR1 is GTSNPN and CDR2 is SVGIG in the germline V gene (reference sequence). This CDR3 contains 15 residues. The J segment lost 7 bases and the V segment lost 1 base, leaving 8 bases of the junction unmatched. CDR3 coding DNA: TGTGCCTGGAGTGGGGGGGCAGGGGGCTACGGGGAGCTGTTTTTT. It translates to CAWSGGAGGYGELFF.

This clonotype was recorded at least ten times. V and J are TRBV24-1 and TRBJ2-1; 9 nucleotides align to TRBD1. The V gene end was trimmed by 4 bases and the J gene end by 6 bases; junction bases not matched to a gene: 9. CDR1 is KGHDR and CDR2 is SFDVKD in the germline V gene. This CDR3 spans 16 amino acids. CDR3 nucleotide sequence: TGTGCCACCAGTGAACGGACAGGGGCGATTGGCAATGAGCAGTTCTTC. Translating gives CATSERTGAIGNEQFF.

This clonotype was counted at least ten times. The chain links TRBV6-1 to TRBJ2-7; TRBD1 is a possible D gene (6 bases). The CDR3 extends over 15 amino acids. Germline V gene data show CDR1 as MNHNS and CDR2 as SASEGT. With 3 bases removed from V and 2 bases from J, the gap between germline ends came to 14 bases. The CDR3 loop reads CASSDPRTVTYEQYF. The CDR3 bases are TGTGCCAGCAGTGATCCCAGGACAGTTACCTACGAGCAGTACTTC.

The chain recombines TRBV7-9 with TRBJ1-4; D not resolved. The V gene's germline CDR1 is SEHNR and CDR2 FQNEAQ (reference sequence). CDR3 size: 13 residues. In DNA, the CDR3 is TGTGCAACCACCGTCTACGGCCCTGAAAAACTGTTTTTT. Its translation is CATTVYGPEKLFF. Drawing the rest from reference TRBV7-9 and TRBJ1-4, the complete variable domain is DTGVSQNPRHKITKRGQNVTFRCDPISEHNRLYWYRQTLGQGPEFLTYFQNEAQLEKSRLLSDRFSAERPKGSFSTLEIQRTEQGDSAMYLCATTVYGPEKLFFGSGTQLSVL.

This clonotype was recorded at least ten times. The chain couples TRBV30 to TRBJ2-7, with D maybe TRBD2 (5 bases). The V end was cut by 5 bases, the J end by 2 bases, with 16 bases between. The CDR3 consists of 14 residues. Per the germline V gene, CDR1 is GTSNPN and CDR2 is SVGIG (reference sequence). DNA of the CDR3: TGTGCCTGGGCGCCGTTCGGGGTTACCTACGAGCAGTACTTC. Its protein is CAWAPFGVTYEQYF.

This clonotype was counted between two and nine times. The chain links TRBV15 to TRBJ1-5; D remains ambiguous. Germline V gene data show CDR1 as LNHNV and CDR2 as YYDKDF (reference sequence). V lost 5 bases, J lost 3 bases, and 8 bases lay in between. This CDR3 has 13 amino acids. In DNA form, the CDR3 reads TGTGCCACCAGCTTGGACCTCAATCAGCCCCAGCATTTT. This gives the protein CATSLDLNQPQHF.

This clonotype was counted a few times. Lacking the conserved final phenylalanine or tryptophan, this CDR3 likely reflects a read error. The rearrangement links TRBV20-1 to TRBJ2-7; 13 positions agree with TRBD2. Germline-derived CDR1 and CDR2 are DFQATT and SNEGSKA (reference sequence). CDR3 length: 15 residues. The J segment lost 5 bases and the V segment lost 1 base, leaving 5 bases of the junction unmatched. DNA for the CDR3: TGCAGTGCTAGAGCTATGGGACTAGCGGGAAACGAGCAGTACCTC. This sequence encodes CSARAMGLAGNEQYL.

This clonotype came up a few times. This chain links TRBV15 with TRBJ1-5, with D uncertain. Germline CDR1 reads LNHNV; CDR2 reads YYDKDF (reference sequence). There are 16 residues in the CDR3. The V gene lost 2 bases and the J gene lost 7 bases, with 18 bases spanning the gap. In nucleotides, the CDR3 is TGTGCCACCAGCAGAACCGGGGAGGGTTGGGAACAGCCCCAGCATTTT. Its translation is CATSRTGEGWEQPQHF.

Ten or more counts support this clonotype. V is TRBV5-8 and J is TRBJ2-1; TRBD1 is a possible D gene (5 bases). Germline assignment: CDR1 SGHTS and CDR2 YDEGEE. Trimming took off 0 bases at V and 2 bases at J, with 9 bases between the two ends. This CDR3 region has 15 residues. The CDR3, as DNA: TGTGCCAGCAGCTTGGGGGGCGTCACCTACAATGAGCAGTTCTTC. This sequence encodes CASSLGGVTYNEQFF.